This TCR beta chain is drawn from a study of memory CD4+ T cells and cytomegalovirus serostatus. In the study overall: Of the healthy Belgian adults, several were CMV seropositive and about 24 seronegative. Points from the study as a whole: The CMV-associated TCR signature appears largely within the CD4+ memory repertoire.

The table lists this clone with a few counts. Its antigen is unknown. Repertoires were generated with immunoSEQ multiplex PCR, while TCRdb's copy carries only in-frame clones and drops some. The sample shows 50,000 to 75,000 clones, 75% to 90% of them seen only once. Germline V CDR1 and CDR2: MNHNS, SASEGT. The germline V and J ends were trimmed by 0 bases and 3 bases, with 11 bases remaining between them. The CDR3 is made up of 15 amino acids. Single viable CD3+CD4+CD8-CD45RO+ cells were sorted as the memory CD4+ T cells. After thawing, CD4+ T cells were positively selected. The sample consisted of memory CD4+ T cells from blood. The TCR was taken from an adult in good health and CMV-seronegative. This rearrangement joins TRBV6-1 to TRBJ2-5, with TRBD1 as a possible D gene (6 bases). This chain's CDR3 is CASSEARQGKETQYF. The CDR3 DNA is TGTGCCAGCAGTGAAGCGAGGCAGGGGAAAGAGACCCAGTACTTC.